This is a list of T cell receptor beta chains from one sample in a study of chemoradiotherapy in HPV16-positive cancers. The method was immunoSEQ multiplex PCR; TCRdb's version includes in-frame clones alone and lacks a portion of them. The sample has roughly 430 clones; 82% are singletons. This material consisted of tumor tissue, taken from a patient who underwent chemoradiotherapy. The receptors were gathered from a human donor with HPV-associated anogenital cancer. The CDR3 runs from the conserved cysteine through the conserved F or W. The order of the fields is J gene, clone size, V gene, D gene, CDR3 protein, CDR3 DNA. D genes are given only for firm matches. Expanded clones get a size class; other rows say once, few or many, or leave the size out.

TRBJ2-3,once,TRBV6-1,TRBD2,CASSRLAGDTDTQYF,TGTGCCAGCAGTAGGCTAGCGGGGGACACAGATACGCAGTATTTT
TRBJ2-3,NA,TRBV11-2,NA,CASSLDRGGADTQYF,TGTGCCAGCAGCTTAGATAGAGGGGGGGCAGATACGCAGTATTTT
TRBJ2-3,NA,TRBV15,NA,CATSREQTSTDTQYF,TGTGCCACCAGCAGAGAACAGACGAGCACAGATACGCAGTATTTT
TRBJ2-2,NA,TRBV27,TRBD1,CASWTGDTGELFF,TGTGCCAGCTGGACAGGGGACACCGGGGAGCTGTTTTTT
TRBJ1-1,NA,TRBV19,NA,CASSIYGIETEAFF,TGTGCCAGTAGTATTTACGGCATCGAGACTGAAGCTTTCTTT
TRBJ1-6,NA,TRBV9,NA,CASSVGGGNSPLHF,TGTGCCAGCAGCGTAGGAGGGGGAAATTCACCCCTCCACTTT
TRBJ2-5,NA,TRBV5-1,NA,CASSSGPRLAGGTQYF,TGCGCCAGCAGCTCTGGACCAAGATTAGCTGGGGGGACCCAGTACTTC
TRBJ2-6,NA,TRBV5-1,TRBD1,CASSPQGPGSGANVLTF,TGCGCCAGCAGCCCACAGGGGCCAGGCTCTGGGGCCAACGTCCTGACTTTC
TRBJ2-7,NA,TRBV6-1,NA,CASSQSYEQYF,TGTGCCAGCAGCCAGTCCTACGAGCAGTACTTC
TRBJ2-2,NA,TRBV2,NA,CATRAYSNTGELFF,TGTGCCACAAGAGCCTATTCCAACACCGGGGAGCTGTTTTTT
TRBJ2-7,NA,TRBV10-1,NA,CAEINRYLYEQYF,TGCGCAGAGATAAACAGGTACCTCTACGAGCAGTACTTC